The clone carrying this TCR beta chain has more than one count but fewer than ten. The antigen remains unidentified. The source of the sample is a study of T cell repertoires in cytomegalovirus infection. Study observations and caveats: Of the TCR beta families, the public ones yielded a cumulative frequency that identified carriers of CMV plus the relevant HLA.

The CDR3 contains 14 residues. Germline CDR1 is MNHNY and CDR2 is SVGAGI (reference sequence). MiXCR was run by TCRdb on the reads, yielding one entry per CDR3 protein. The sample records more than 500,000 distinct CDR3 sequences, approximately 16% being singletons. This chain uses TRBV6-6 with TRBJ1-1; D may be TRBD1 (6 bases). Sequencing was carried out using CD8+ T cells from PBMCs. This receptor was taken from a human donor in good health (CMV status not recorded). Some clones in this sample may be carry-over from other donors' samples. CDR3 bases: TGTCAAATCGGGACACCAGTGGCGAACACTGAAGCTTTCTTT. As protein: CQIGTPVANTEAFF.